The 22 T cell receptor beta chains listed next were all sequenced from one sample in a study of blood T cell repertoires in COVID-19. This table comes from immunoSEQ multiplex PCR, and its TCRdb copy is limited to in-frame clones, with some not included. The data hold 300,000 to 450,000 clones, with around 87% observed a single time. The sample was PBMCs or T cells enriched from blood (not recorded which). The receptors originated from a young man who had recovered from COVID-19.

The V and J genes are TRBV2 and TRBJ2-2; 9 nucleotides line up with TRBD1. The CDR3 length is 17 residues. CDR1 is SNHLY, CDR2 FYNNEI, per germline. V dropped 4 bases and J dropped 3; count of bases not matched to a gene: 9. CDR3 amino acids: CASSGVWGQGDTGELFF. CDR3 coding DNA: TGTGCCAGCAGTGGAGTGTGGGGACAGGGAGACACCGGGGAGCTGTTTTTT.

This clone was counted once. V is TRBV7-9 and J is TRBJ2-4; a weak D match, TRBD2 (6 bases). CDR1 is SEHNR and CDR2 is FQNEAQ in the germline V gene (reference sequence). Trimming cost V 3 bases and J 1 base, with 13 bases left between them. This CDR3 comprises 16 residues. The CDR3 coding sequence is TGTGCCAGCAGCTTCATGGGGGGAAGGGCCAAAAACATTCAGTACTTC. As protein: CASSFMGGRAKNIQYF.

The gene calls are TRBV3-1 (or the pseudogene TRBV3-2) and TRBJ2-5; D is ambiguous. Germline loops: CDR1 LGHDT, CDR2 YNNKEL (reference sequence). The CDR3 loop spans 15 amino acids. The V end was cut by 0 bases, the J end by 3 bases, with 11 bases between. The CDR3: CASSQERLIKETQYF. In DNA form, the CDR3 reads TGTGCCAGCAGCCAAGAGAGGCTTATAAAAGAGACCCAGTACTTC.

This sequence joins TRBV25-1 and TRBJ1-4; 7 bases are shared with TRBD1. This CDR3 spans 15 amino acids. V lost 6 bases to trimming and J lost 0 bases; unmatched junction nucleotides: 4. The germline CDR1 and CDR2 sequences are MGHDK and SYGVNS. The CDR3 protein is CASSLRGATNEKLFF. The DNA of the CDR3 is TGTGCCAGCAGCCTCAGGGGGGCAACTAATGAAAAACTGTTTTTT.

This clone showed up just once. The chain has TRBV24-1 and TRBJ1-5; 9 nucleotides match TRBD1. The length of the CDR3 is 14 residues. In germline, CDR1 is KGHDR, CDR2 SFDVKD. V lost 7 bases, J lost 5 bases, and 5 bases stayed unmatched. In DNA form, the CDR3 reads TGTGCCACCAGGGGGGGACAGGGCGATCAGCCCCAGCATTTT. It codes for CATRGGQGDQPQHF.

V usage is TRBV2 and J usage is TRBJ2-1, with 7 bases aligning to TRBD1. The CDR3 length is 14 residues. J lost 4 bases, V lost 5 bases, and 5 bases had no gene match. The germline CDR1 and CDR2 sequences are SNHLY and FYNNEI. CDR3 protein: CASSRQGQYNEQFF. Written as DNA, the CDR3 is TGTGCCAGCAGTAGACAGGGACAATACAATGAGCAGTTCTTC.

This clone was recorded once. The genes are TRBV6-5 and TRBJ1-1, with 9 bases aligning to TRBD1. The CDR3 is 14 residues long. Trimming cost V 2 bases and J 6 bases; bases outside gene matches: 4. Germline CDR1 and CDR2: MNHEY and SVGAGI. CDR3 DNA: TGTGCCAGCAGTTACGTACAGGGGGCCCCTGAAGCTTTCTTT. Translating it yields CASSYVQGAPEAFF.

CDR3 residues: CATGAGASTDEQFF. For the CDR3, the DNA is TGTGCCACAGGGGCGGGGGCTAGCACGGATGAGCAGTTCTTC. The chain uses TRBV9 and TRBJ2-1; a weak D match, TRBD2 (7 bases). Germline V gives CDR1 SGDLS, CDR2 YYNGEE. The CDR3 is made up of 14 amino acids. Trimming left V 9 bases short and J 8 bases short, with 21 bases between.

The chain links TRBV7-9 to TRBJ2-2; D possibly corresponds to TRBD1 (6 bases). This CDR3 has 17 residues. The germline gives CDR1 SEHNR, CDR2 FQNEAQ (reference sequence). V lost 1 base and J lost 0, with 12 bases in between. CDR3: CASSLVLQGTNTGELFF. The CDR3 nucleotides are TGTGCCAGCAGCTTAGTTCTACAGGGTACGAACACCGGGGAGCTGTTTTTT.

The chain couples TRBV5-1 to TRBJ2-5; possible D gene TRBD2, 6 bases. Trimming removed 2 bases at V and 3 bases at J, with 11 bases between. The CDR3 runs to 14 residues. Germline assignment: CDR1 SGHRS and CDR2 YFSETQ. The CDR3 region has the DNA TGCGCCAGCAGCTTCGGGACGGGGGAAGAGACCCAGTACTTC. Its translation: CASSFGTGEETQYF. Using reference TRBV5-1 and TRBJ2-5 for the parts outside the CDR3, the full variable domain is KAGVTQTPRYLIKTRGQQVTLSCSPISGHRSVSWYQQTPGQGLQFLFEYFSETQRNKGNFPGRFSGRQFSNSRSEMNVSTLELGDSALYLCASSFGTGEETQYFGPGTRLLVL.

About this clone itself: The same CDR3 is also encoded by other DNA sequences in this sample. The CDR3 here is CSVGQGGDEQYF. The CDR3 DNA reads TGCAGCGTTGGACAGGGCGGGGACGAGCAGTACTTC. V and J are TRBV29-1 and TRBJ2-7; TRBD1 might be the D (7 bases). The V gene lost 4 bases and the J gene lost 5 bases, with 12 bases spanning the gap. This CDR3 has 12 amino acids. CDR1 is SQVTM, CDR2 ANQGSEA, per germline.

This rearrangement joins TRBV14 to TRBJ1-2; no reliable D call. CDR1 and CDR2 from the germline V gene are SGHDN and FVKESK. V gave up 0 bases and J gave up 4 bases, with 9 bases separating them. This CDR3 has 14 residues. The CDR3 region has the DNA TGTGCCAGCAGCCAAGACCGGACTACCTATGGCTACACCTTC. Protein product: CASSQDRTTYGYTF.

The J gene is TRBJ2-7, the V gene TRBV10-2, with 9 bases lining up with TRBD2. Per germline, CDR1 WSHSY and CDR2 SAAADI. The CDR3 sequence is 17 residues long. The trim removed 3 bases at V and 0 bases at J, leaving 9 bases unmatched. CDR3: CASSEPREAGGSYEQYF. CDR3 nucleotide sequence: TGCGCCAGCAGTGAACCCCGGGAAGCGGGGGGCTCCTACGAGCAGTACTTC.

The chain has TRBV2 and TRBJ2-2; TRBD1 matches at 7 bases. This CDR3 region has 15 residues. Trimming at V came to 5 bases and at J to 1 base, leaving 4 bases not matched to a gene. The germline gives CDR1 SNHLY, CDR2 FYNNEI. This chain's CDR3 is CASSLDRQNTGELFF. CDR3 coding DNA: TGTGCCAGCAGTTTGGACAGGCAGAACACCGGGGAGCTGTTTTTT.

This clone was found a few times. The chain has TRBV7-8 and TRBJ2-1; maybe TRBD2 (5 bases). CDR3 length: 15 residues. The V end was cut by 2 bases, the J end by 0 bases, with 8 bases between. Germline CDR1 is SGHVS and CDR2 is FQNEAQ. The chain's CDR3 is CASSLMGSSYNEQFF. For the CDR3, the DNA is TGTGCCAGCAGCTTAATGGGGAGCTCCTACAATGAGCAGTTCTTC.

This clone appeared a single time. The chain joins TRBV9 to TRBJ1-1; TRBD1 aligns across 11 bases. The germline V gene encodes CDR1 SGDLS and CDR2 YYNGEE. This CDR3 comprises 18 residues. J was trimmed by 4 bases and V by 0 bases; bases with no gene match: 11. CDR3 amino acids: CASSVVSGQGAQGTEAFF. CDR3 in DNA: TGTGCCAGCAGCGTAGTATCCGGACAGGGGGCGCAAGGCACTGAAGCTTTCTTT.

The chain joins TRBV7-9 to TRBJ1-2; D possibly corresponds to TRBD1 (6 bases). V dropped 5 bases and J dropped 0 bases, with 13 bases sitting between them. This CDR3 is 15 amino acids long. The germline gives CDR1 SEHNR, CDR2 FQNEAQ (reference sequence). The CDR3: CASSGGTKANYGYTF. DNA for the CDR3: TGTGCCAGCAGCGGTGGGACAAAAGCTAACTATGGCTACACCTTC. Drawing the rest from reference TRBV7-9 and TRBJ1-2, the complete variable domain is DTGVSQNPRHKITKRGQNVTFRCDPISEHNRLYWYRQTLGQGPEFLTYFQNEAQLEKSRLLSDRFSAERPKGSFSTLEIQRTEQGDSAMYLCASSGGTKANYGYTFGSGTRLTVV.

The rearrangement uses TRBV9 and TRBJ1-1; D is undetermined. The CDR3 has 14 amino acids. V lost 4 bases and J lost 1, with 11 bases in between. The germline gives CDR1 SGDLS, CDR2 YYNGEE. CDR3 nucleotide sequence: TGTGCCAGCAGCCCCCAGGATCCGAACACTGAAGCTTTCTTT. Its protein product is CASSPQDPNTEAFF.

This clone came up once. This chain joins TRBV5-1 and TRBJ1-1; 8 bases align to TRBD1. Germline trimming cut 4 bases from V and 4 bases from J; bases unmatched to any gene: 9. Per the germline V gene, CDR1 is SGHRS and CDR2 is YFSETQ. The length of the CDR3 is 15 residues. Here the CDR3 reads CASSRQGQATTEAFF. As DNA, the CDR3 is TGCGCCAGCAGCCGACAGGGACAGGCCACCACTGAAGCTTTCTTT.

CDR3 loop: CASSSSTDTQYF. As DNA, the CDR3 is TGCGCCAGCAGCTCTAGCACAGATACGCAGTATTTT. J is TRBJ2-3 and V is TRBV5-1; no clear D. V lost 3 bases to trimming and J lost 0 bases, with 2 bases between them. CDR1 SGHRS and CDR2 YFSETQ come from the germline V gene. The CDR3 has 12 amino acids.

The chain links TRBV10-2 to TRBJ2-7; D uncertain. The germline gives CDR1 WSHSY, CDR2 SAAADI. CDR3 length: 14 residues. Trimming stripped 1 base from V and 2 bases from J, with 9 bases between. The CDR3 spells CASSELTSAYEQYF. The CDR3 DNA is TGCGCCAGCAGTGAGTTGACAAGTGCCTACGAGCAGTACTTC.

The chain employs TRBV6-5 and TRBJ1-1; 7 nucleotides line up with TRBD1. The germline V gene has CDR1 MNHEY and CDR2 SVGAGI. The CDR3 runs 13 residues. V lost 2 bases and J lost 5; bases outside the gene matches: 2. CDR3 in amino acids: CASSYRGRTEAFF. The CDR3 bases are TGTGCCAGCAGTTACAGGGGGCGGACTGAAGCTTTCTTT.